The table lists the clone carrying this T cell receptor beta chain with a count of one. CDR1 is SGHDN, CDR2 FVKESK, per germline. V shed 0 bases and J 0 bases; nucleotides not matched to a gene: 14. The CDR3 totals 20 residues. These data belong to a study of blood T cell repertoires in COVID-19. Study background: COVID-19 samples collected from the United States, Italy and Spain covered acute and convalescent phases.

Measured with immunoSEQ multiplex PCR; TCRdb has only the in-frame clones, and not every one. The table has hundreds of thousands of clones, about nine tenths seen once. This rearrangement joins TRBV14 to TRBJ2-7, with 10 bases fitting TRBD2. This TCR was recovered from a woman in her forties or fifties with COVID-19, enrolled during active disease. What was sequenced was peripheral blood. CDR3 coding DNA: TGTGCCAGCAGCCAAGATCTAGCGGGAGACCACTACTTCGGCTCCTACGAGCAGTACTTC. Translated: CASSQDLAGDHYFGSYEQYF.